This TCR beta chain was captured in a study of CD8+CD57+ T cells in acquired aplastic anemia. Study results and caveats: Patients had twenty-nine CD8+ CDR3 sequences in common with controls (the shared set).

The ends lost 4 bases at V and 1 base at J; junction bases unmatched: 5. Germline V gene sequence: CDR1 SGDLS, CDR2 YYNGEE. The CDR3 loop spans 15 amino acids. Genomic DNA templated the TCR beta VDJ and CDR3 profiling. TCRdb analysed the reads with MiXCR anew, one entry per CDR3 protein. The sample lists fewer than 85,000 distinct CDR3 sequences; about three quarters were seen once. To note about this clonotype: Its specificity is not known. This may come from a read error, since a much larger clone is one base off.

All patients picked for sequencing had shown, by flow cytometry, an expansion of CD8+CD57+ cells. The chain couples TRBV9 to TRBJ1-1, with 9 bases lining up with TRBD1. Material: sorted CD4+, CD8+, or CD8+CD57+ T cells (not recorded which) from PBMCs. The sequence was obtained from a human donor with aplastic anemia. The CDR3 sequence is CASSLGQGSNTEAFF. In nucleotides, the CDR3 is TGTGCCAGCAGCCTAGGACAGGGGTCGAACACTGAAGCTTTCTTT.